The present entry profiles one T cell receptor beta chain with its context. The data were taken from a study of PD-L1 blockade in urothelial cancer. Assay: immunoSEQ multiplex PCR; the TCRdb copy retains only in-frame clones and omits some. The table includes about 55,000 clones, about 72% detected once. Looked up from germline, CDR1 is SGHRS and CDR2 is YFSETQ. CDR3 length equals 14 residues. Germline trimming cut 4 bases from V and 4 bases from J; bases unmatched to any gene: 5. Each patient supplied 1 to 8 pretreatment and on-treatment samples. The sequences come from PBMCs, collected around atezolizumab (anti-PD-L1) treatment. The V call is TRBV5-1, the J call TRBJ1-3, with TRBD1 identical over 7 bases. This TCR was recovered from a man in his 70s with urothelial cancer. CDR3 DNA: TGCGCCAGCAGCCTGACAGGGAGAGGAAACACCATATATTTT. As protein: CASSLTGRGNTIYF.